This T cell receptor (beta chain) was retrieved from a study of shared clonotypes between healthy human individuals. Study information: Aged between 18 and 49, the donors were a couple of women and a few men. Study-level points and caveats: Donor scarcity curtailed the genetic and exposure-history diversity represented herein.

CD8 cells classed as naive were CD45RO-negative and positively selected for CCR7, excluding terminally differentiated effector memory CD45RA+ cells. The CDR3 spans 15 residues. V lost 1 base, J lost 0 bases, and 7 bases lay in between. Per germline, CDR1 MNHNS and CDR2 SASEGT. Researchers divided each subset's genomic DNA evenly across several immunoSEQ plates. Sequencing used immunoSEQ multiplex PCR; TCRdb keeps in-frame clones, though not all of them. This sample yields hundreds of thousands of clones, of which 92% are seen a single time; approximately 22% belongs to the top ten. This clone has just a few counts. Its target is unknown. This sample also contains other DNA sequences that code for the same CDR3.

The J gene is TRBJ2-1, the V gene TRBV6-1; the D gene is possibly TRBD1 (5 bases). The receptor comes from a man younger than 40 in good health. The sequencing input was naive CD8+ T cells sorted from blood. The CDR3 here is CASSEGQSSYNEQFF. CDR3 bases: TGTGCCAGCAGTGAAGGACAGAGCTCCTACAATGAGCAGTTCTTC.